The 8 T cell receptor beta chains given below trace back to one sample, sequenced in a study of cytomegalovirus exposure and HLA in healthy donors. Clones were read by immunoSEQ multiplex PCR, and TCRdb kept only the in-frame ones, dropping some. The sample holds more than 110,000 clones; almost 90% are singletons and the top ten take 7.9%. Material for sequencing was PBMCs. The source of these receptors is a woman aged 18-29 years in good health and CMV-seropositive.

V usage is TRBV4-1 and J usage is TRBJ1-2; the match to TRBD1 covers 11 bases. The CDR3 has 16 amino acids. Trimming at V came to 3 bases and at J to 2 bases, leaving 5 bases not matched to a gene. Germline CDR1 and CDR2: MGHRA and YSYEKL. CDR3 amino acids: CASSHGQGASNYGYTF. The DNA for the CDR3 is TGCGCCAGCAGCCACGGACAGGGGGCGTCGAACTATGGCTACACCTTC.

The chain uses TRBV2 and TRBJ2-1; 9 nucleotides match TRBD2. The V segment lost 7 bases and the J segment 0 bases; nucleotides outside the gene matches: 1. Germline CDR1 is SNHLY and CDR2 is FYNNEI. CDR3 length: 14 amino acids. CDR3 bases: TGTGCCAGCAAGCGGGAGGACTCCTACAATGAGCAGTTCTTC. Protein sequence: CASKREDSYNEQFF.

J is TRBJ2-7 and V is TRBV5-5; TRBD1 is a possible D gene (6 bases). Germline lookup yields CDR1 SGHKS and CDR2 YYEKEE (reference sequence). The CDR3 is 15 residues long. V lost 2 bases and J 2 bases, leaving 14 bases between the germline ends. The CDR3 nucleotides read TGTGCCAGCAGCTTTTCAGGGGTCGGGGCCTACGAGCAGTACTTC. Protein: CASSFSGVGAYEQYF.

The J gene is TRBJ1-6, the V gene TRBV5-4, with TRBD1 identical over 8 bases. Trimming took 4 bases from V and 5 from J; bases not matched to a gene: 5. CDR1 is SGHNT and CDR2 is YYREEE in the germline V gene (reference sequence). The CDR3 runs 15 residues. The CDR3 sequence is CASSAGTGNNSPLHF. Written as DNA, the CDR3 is TGTGCCAGCAGCGCTGGGACAGGAAATAATTCACCCCTCCACTTT.

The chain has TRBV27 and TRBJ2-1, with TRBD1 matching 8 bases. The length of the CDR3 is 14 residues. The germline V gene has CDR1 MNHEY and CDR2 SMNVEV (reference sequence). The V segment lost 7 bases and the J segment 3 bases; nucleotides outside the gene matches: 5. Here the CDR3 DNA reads TGTGCCAGCACCGAAACAGGGGGCTACAATGAGCAGTTCTTC. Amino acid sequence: CASTETGGYNEQFF.

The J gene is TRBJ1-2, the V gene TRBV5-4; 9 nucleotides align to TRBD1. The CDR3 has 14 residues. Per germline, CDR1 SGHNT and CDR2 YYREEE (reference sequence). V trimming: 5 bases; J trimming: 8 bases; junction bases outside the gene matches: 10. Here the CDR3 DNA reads TGTGCCAGCAGACACCTGGGACAGGGAGAAGGCTACACCTTC. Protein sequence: CASRHLGQGEGYTF.

CDR3 DNA sequence: TGTGCCAGCAGTCTAGACCTAGCGGGAGGATCAGATACGCAGTATTTT. This sequence encodes CASSLDLAGGSDTQYF. This rearrangement joins TRBV7-3 to TRBJ2-3; 11 bases align to TRBD2. After removal of 6 bases from V and 4 bases from J, the junction contained 9 bases not matched to a gene. Germline CDR1 and CDR2: SGHTA and FQGTGA. The CDR3 is made up of 16 amino acids.

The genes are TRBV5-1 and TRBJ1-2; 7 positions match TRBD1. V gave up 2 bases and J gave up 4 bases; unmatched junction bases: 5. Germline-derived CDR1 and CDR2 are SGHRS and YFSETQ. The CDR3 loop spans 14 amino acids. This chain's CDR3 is CASSFAGQRYGYTF. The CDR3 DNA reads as TGCGCCAGCAGCTTCGCGGGACAGCGCTATGGCTACACCTTC. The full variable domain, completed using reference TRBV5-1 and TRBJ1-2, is KAGVTQTPRYLIKTRGQQVTLSCSPISGHRSVSWYQQTPGQGLQFLFEYFSETQRNKGNFPGRFSGRQFSNSRSEMNVSTLELGDSALYLCASSFAGQRYGYTFGSGTRLTVV.